This TCR beta chain was obtained from a study of cytomegalovirus exposure and HLA in healthy donors. Study-wide findings and caveats: Many donors shared some public TCRs, even though most TCR sequences were rare. In a later analysis, first-cohort TCR clusters were found to tend to co-occur in the approximately 120 validation repertoires.

The donors were in the approximately 120-subject validation cohort, distinct from the approximately 610-subject first cohort. Profiling relied on immunoSEQ multiplex PCR, and the TCRdb table lists in-frame clones only, not all of them. The sample has about 280,000 clones; roughly 88% are singletons. Trimming at V came to 5 bases and at J to 3 bases, leaving 2 bases not matched to a gene. This CDR3 spans 14 amino acids. Germline V gene lookup returns CDR1 MNHEY and CDR2 SVGAGI. Details on this clone: Its antigen remains unidentified.

The sequence was collected from a woman between 18 and 29 years old in good health and CMV-seronegative. The material sequenced was PBMCs. The chain joins TRBV6-5 to TRBJ2-7; 12 bases map to TRBD2. The DNA of the CDR3 is TGTGCCAGCAGTCCTAGCGGGGGGGGCTACGAGCAGTACTTC. This sequence encodes CASSPSGGGYEQYF.